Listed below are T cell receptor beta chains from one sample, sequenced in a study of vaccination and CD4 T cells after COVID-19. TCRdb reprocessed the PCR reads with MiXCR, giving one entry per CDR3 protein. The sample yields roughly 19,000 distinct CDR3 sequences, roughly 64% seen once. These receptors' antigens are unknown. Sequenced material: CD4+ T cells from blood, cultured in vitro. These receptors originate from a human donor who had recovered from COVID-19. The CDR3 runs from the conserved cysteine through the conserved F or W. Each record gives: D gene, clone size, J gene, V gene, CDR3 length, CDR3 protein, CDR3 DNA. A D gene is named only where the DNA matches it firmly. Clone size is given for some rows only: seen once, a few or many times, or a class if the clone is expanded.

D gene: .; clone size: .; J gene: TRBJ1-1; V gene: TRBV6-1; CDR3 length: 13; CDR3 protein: CASSYAAPTEAFF; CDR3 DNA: TGTGCCAGCTCATATGCAGCCCCAACTGAAGCTTTCTTT
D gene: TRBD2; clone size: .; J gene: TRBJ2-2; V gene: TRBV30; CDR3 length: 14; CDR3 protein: CACAPGGFTGELFF; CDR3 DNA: TGTGCCTGCGCCCCGGGAGGATTCACCGGGGAGCTGTTTTTT
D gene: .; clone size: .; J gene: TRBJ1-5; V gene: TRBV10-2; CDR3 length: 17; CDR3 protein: CASRDLTGGRSNQPQHF; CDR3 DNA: TGCGCCAGCAGGGACCTGACAGGAGGACGGAGCAATCAGCCCCAGCATTTT
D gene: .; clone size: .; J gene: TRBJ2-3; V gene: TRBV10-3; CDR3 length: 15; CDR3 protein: CAISVGALSTDTQYF; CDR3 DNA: TGTGCCATCAGTGTCGGGGCCCTTAGCACAGATACGCAGTATTTT
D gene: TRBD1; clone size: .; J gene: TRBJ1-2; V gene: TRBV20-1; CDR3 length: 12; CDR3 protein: CSAEDRGRGYTF; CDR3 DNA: TGCAGTGCGGAGGACAGGGGCCGTGGCTACACCTTC
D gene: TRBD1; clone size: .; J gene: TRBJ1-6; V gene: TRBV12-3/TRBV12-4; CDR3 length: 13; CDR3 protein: CASSEQGNSPLHF; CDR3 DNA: TGTGCCAGCAGTGAACAGGGGAATTCACCCCTCCACTTT
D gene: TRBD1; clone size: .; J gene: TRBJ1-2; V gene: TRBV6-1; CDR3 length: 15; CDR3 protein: CASSRIGTADYGYTF; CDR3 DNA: TGTGCCAGCAGTCGAATCGGGACAGCCGACTATGGCTACACCTTC
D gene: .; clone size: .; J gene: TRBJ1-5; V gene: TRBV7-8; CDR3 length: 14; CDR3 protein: CASSLGRVNQPQHF; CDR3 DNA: TGTGCCAGCAGCTTAGGCAGGGTTAATCAGCCCCAGCATTTT
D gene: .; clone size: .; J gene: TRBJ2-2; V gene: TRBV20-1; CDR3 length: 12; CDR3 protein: CSSARNTGELFF; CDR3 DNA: TGCAGTTCGGCCAGGAATACCGGGGAGCTGTTTTTT
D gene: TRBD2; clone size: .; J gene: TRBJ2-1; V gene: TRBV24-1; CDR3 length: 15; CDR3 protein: CATSEGEGWANEQFF; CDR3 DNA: TGTGCCACCAGTGAGGGGGAGGGCTGGGCCAATGAGCAGTTCTTC
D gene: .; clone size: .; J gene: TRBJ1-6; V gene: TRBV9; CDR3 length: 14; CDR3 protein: CASSARPYNSPLHF; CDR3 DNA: TGTGCCAGCAGCGCCCGACCGTATAATTCACCCCTCCACTTT
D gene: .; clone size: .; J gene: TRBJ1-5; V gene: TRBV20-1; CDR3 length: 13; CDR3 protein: CSARRGANQPQHF; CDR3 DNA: TGCAGTGCCCGGAGGGGTGCAAATCAGCCCCAGCATTTT
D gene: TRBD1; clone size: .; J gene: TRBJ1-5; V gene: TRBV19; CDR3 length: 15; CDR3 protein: CASSAGQAGNQPQHF; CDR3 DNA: TGTGCCAGTAGTGCTGGACAGGCGGGCAATCAGCCCCAGCATTTT
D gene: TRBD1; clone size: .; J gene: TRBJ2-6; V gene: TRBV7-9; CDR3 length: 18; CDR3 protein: CASSLDRGWRSGANVLTF; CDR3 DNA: TGTGCCAGCAGCTTAGACAGGGGCTGGCGATCTGGGGCCAACGTCCTGACTTTC
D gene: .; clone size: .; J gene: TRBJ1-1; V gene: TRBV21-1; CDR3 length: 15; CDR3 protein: CASSKVTANNTEAFF; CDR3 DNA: TGTGCCAGCAGCAAAGTGACAGCCAATAACACTGAAGCTTTCTTT
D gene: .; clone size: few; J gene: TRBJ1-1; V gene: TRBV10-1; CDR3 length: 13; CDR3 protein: CASSESFNTEAFF; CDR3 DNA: TGCGCCAGCAGTGAGTCCTTTAACACTGAAGCTTTCTTT
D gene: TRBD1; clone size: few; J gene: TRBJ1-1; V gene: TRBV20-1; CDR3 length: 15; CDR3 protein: CSARSTLTGVAEAFF; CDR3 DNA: TGCAGTGCTAGATCGACCTTGACAGGGGTGGCTGAAGCTTTCTTT
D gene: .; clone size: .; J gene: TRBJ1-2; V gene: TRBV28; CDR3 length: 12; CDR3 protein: CASSSGYYGYTF; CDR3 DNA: TGTGCCAGCAGTTCCGGATACTATGGCTACACCTTC
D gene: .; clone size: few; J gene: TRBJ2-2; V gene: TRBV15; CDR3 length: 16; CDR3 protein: CATSRDRDPAVGELFF; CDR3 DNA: TGTGCCACCAGCAGAGATCGGGACCCCGCGGTCGGGGAGCTGTTTTTT
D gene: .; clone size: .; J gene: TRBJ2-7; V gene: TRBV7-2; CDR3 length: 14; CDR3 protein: CASSLEPGAGEQYF; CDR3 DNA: TGTGCCAGCAGCTTAGAGCCGGGAGCGGGCGAGCAGTACTTC
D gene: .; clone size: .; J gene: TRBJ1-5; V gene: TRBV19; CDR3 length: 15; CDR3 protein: CASSILVALHQPQHF; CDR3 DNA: TGTGCCAGTAGTATTTTGGTCGCCCTTCATCAGCCCCAGCATTTT
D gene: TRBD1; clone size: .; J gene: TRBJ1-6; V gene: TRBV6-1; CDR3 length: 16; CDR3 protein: CASLSGQLSYNSPLHF; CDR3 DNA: TGTGCCAGCCTCTCGGGACAGCTCTCCTATAATTCACCCCTCCACTTT
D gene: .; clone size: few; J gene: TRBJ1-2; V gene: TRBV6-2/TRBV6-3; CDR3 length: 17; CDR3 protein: CASSPTTQTAQRRGYTF; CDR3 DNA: TGTGCCAGCAGTCCAACAACCCAGACCGCTCAAAGGCGGGGCTACACCTTC
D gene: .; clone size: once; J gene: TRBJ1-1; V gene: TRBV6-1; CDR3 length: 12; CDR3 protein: CATRVVGAEAFF; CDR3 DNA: TGTGCCACCCGGGTGGTCGGCGCTGAAGCTTTCTTT
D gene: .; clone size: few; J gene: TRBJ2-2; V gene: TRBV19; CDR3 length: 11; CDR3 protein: CASSLSGELFF; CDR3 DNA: TGTGCCAGTAGTCTCTCCGGGGAGCTGTTTTTT
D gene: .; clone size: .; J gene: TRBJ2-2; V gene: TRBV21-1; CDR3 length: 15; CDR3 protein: CASSKTTGDTGELFF; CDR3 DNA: TGTGCCAGCAGCAAGACGACGGGGGATACCGGGGAGCTGTTTTTT
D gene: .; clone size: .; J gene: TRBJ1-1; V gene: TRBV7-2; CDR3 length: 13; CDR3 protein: CASSPAVITEAFF; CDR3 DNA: TGTGCCAGCAGCCCGGCGGTTATCACTGAAGCTTTCTTT
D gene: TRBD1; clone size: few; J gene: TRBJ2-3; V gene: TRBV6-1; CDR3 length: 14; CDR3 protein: CASRPDRVSDTQYF; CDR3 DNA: TGTGCCAGCAGACCGGACAGGGTGTCAGATACGCAGTATTTT
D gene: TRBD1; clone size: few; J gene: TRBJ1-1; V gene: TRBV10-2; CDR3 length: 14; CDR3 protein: CASQGVSRNTEAFF; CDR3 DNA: TGCGCCAGCCAGGGGGTGAGCAGGAACACTGAAGCTTTCTTT
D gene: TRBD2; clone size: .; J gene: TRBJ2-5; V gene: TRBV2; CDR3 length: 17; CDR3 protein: CASSEALGLAGVETQYF; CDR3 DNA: TGTGCCAGCAGTGAAGCGCTTGGACTAGCGGGAGTGGAGACCCAGTACTTC
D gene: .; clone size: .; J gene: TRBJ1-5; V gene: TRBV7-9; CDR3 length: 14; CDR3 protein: CASSLVAGDQPQHF; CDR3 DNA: TGTGCCAGCAGCTTAGTGGCAGGAGATCAGCCCCAGCATTTT
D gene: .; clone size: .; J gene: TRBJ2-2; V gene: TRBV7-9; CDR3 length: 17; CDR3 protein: CASSYLGGTGNTGELFF; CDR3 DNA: TGTGCCAGCAGCTACCTGGGGGGGACAGGGAACACCGGGGAGCTGTTTTTT
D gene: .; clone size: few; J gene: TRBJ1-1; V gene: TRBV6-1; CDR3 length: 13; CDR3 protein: CASSGGGNTEAFF; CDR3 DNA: TGTGCCAGCAGTGGGGGGGGGAACACTGAAGCTTTCTTT
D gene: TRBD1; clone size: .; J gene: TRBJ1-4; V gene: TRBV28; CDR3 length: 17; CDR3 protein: CASSGGGTDSRGEKLFF; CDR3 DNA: TGTGCCAGCAGTGGGGGAGGGACAGATTCTCGGGGGGAAAAACTGTTTTTT
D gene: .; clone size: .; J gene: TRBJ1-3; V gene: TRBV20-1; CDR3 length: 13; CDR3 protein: CSAQTGSGNTIYF; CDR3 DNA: TGCAGTGCCCAGACAGGCTCTGGAAACACCATATATTTT
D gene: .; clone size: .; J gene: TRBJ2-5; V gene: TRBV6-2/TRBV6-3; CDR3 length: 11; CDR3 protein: CASSYSYTQYF; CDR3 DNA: TGTGCCAGCAGTTACTCATATACCCAGTACTTC
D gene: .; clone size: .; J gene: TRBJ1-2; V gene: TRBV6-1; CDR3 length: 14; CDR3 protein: CASRGNRQFYGYTF; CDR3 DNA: TGTGCCAGCAGAGGAAACCGACAGTTCTATGGCTACACCTTC
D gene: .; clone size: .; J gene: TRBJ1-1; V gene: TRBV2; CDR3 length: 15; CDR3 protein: CASSERGGRGTEAFF; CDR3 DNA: TGTGCCAGCAGTGAAAGAGGGGGGAGAGGCACTGAAGCTTTCTTT
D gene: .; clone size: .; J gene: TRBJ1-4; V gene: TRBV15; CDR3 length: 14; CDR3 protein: CATSRGSAREKLFF; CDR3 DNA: TGTGCCACCAGCAGAGGCTCAGCAAGGGAAAAACTGTTTTTT
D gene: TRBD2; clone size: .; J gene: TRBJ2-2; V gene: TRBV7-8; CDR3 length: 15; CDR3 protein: CASSLSGTNTGELFF; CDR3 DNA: TGTGCCAGCAGCCTAAGCGGGACGAACACCGGGGAGCTGTTTTTT
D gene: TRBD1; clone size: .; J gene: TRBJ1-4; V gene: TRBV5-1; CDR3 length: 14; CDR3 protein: CASSVTGFGEKLFF; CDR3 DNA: TGCGCCAGCAGCGTGACAGGGTTTGGTGAAAAACTGTTTTTT
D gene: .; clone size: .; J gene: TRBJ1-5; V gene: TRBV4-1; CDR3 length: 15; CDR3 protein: CASSQEWDSNQPQHF; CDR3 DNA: TGCGCCAGCAGCCAAGAATGGGATAGCAATCAGCCCCAGCATTTT
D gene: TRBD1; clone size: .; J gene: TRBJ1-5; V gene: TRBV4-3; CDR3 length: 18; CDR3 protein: CASSQDRGTGGAVQPQHF; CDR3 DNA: TGCGCCAGCAGCCAAGACCGCGGGACAGGGGGCGCGGTTCAGCCCCAGCATTTT
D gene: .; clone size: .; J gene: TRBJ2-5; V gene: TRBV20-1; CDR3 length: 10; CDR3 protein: CSAGEETQYF; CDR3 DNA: TGCAGTGCTGGAGAAGAGACCCAGTACTTC
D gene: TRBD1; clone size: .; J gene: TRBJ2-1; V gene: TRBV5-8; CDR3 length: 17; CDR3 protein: CASSPIFGTDTYNEQFF; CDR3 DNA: TGTGCCAGCAGCCCAATCTTCGGGACAGATACCTACAATGAGCAGTTCTTC